The 15 T cell receptor beta chains given below trace back to one sample, sequenced in a study of blood T cell repertoires in COVID-19. Some clones are missing from TCRdb's copy, which holds only in-frame ones; the method was immunoSEQ multiplex PCR. Of some 45,000 clones in the sample, about four fifths are singletons; the top ten hold around an eighth. The sequenced material came from peripheral blood. These receptors were taken from a human donor in a cohort sampled during active COVID-19.

V usage is TRBV6-5 and J usage is TRBJ2-5, with TRBD2 matching 13 bases. CDR1 is MNHEY, CDR2 SVGAGI, per germline. The CDR3 runs to 15 residues. With 6 bases clipped from V and 5 bases from J, the junction kept 6 bases outside the gene matches. The CDR3 sequence is CASSGGTSGKETQYF. The CDR3 nucleotides read TGTGCCAGCAGCGGCGGGACTAGCGGGAAGGAGACCCAGTACTTC.

The chain joins TRBV25-1 to TRBJ2-3; D gene ambiguous. This CDR3 has 16 residues. Between the trimmed V and J ends, which lost 6 bases and 0 bases, there was a span of 16 bases. The germline gives CDR1 MGHDK, CDR2 SYGVNS. CDR3 in amino acids: CASRSGSSYSTDTQYF. The CDR3 coding sequence is TGTGCCAGCAGGTCCGGGTCGTCTTATAGCACAGATACGCAGTATTTT.

Here the CDR3 DNA reads TGTGCCAGCAGCCAATTCCACAGTATCCGAGATACGCAGTATTTT. Its protein product is CASSQFHSIRDTQYF. The rearrangement links TRBV3-1 (or the pseudogene TRBV3-2) to TRBJ2-3; D is unresolved. Germline CDR1 LGHDT, CDR2 YNNKEL (reference sequence). The CDR3 is made up of 15 amino acids. The ends were cut back, 2 bases at V and 5 bases at J, with 14 bases in the middle.

J is TRBJ2-3 and V is TRBV10-3; 9 positions agree with TRBD2. Trimming at V came to 4 bases and at J to 6 bases, leaving 11 bases not matched to a gene. Germline CDR1 and CDR2: ENHRY and SYGVKD. This CDR3 is built from 16 residues. CDR3 coding DNA: TGTGCCATCAGTGCCGGTAGCGGGAGAAAGTTCGATACGCAGTATTTT. Translation gives CAISAGSGRKFDTQYF.

This chain uses TRBV5-8 with TRBJ2-7; 14 bases line up with TRBD2. Germline lookup yields CDR1 SGHTS and CDR2 YDEGEE. This CDR3 is built from 15 residues. Trimming removed 4 bases from V and 6 bases from J; junction bases left unmatched: 6. CDR3 bases: TGTGCCAGCAGCCCTGGGACTAGCGGGAGTAGCGAGCAGTACTTC. Protein: CASSPGTSGSSEQYF.

The chain uses TRBV7-6 and TRBJ2-2, with 8 bases that match TRBD2. This CDR3 is built from 17 residues. Germline values: CDR1 SGHVS, CDR2 FNYEAQ. The trim removed 4 bases at V and 4 bases at J, leaving 11 bases unmatched. The CDR3: CASSSGVSGIFTGELFF. The CDR3 DNA is TGTGCCAGCAGCTCAGGGGTTAGCGGGATTTTCACCGGGGAGCTGTTTTTT.

The chain has TRBV28 and TRBJ1-5, with 7 bases matching TRBD1. CDR1 is MDHEN and CDR2 is SYDVKM in the germline V gene. This CDR3 is 14 amino acids long. V shed 4 bases, J shed 3 bases, and the junction held 3 bases outside the gene matches. The DNA of the CDR3 is TGTGCCAGCAGTTCCGGGACAGTCAATCAGCCCCAGCATTTT. Residues: CASSSGTVNQPQHF.

Only a few counts were recorded for this clone. The rearrangement uses TRBV14 and TRBJ1-1, with no clear D. V dropped 4 bases and J dropped 0 bases, with 12 bases sitting between them. Germline loops: CDR1 SGHDN, CDR2 FVKESK. This CDR3 comprises 15 residues. The CDR3 loop reads CASSRQFAVNTEAFF. In nucleotides, the CDR3 is TGTGCCAGCAGCCGCCAGTTCGCCGTGAACACTGAAGCTTTCTTT.

The CDR3 protein is CASSLNQGLGYTF. The CDR3 region has the DNA TGTGCCAGCAGCTTAAATCAGGGCCTTGGCTACACCTTC. The chain carries TRBV7-9 and TRBJ1-2; D perhaps matches TRBD1 (5 bases). Germline V lookup: CDR1 SEHNR, CDR2 FQNEAQ (reference sequence). Trimming removed 2 bases from V and 7 bases from J, with 11 bases in between. The length of the CDR3 is 13 residues.

The J gene is TRBJ2-2, the V gene TRBV19; D perhaps matches TRBD1 (5 bases). With 1 base removed from V and 3 bases from J, the gap between germline ends came to 12 bases. The CDR3 length is 16 residues. The germline CDR1 and CDR2 sequences are LNHDA and SQIVND (reference sequence). CDR3 bases: TGTGCCAGTAGTATAGCGGGCAGGGCGGACACCGGGGAGCTGTTTTTT. Protein sequence: CASSIAGRADTGELFF. The complete variable domain, with remaining parts taken from reference TRBV19 and TRBJ2-2, reads DGGITQSPKYLFRKEGQNVTLSCEQNLNHDAMYWYRQDPGQGLRLIYYSQIVNDFQKGDIAEGYSVSREKKESFPLTVTSAQKNPTAFYLCASSIAGRADTGELFFGEGSRLTVL.

CDR3 nucleotide sequence: TGTGCCAGCAGCTCGCGGCGGGGACAGAGGGACGAGCAGTACTTC. It specifies CASSSRRGQRDEQYF. The chain couples TRBV5-4 to TRBJ2-7, with a possible D match to TRBD1 (7 bases). This CDR3 contains 15 residues. CDR1 and CDR2 from the germline V gene are SGHNT and YYREEE (reference sequence). The V and J ends lost 3 bases and 5 bases respectively, with 18 bases between them.

The chain recombines TRBV6-5 with TRBJ2-3; TRBD2 might be the D (5 bases). Germline assignment: CDR1 MNHEY and CDR2 SVGAGI. CDR3 length: 14 residues. V was trimmed by 5 bases and J by 4 bases, leaving 13 bases between them. The CDR3 sequence is CASSQLGLADTQYF. CDR3 in DNA: TGTGCCAGCAGTCAACTAGGCCTCGCAGATACGCAGTATTTT.

CDR3 residues: CATSDPEGGAGNEQFF. The CDR3 DNA reads TGTGCCACCAGTGACCCCGAAGGGGGCGCGGGTAATGAGCAGTTCTTC. The genes are TRBV24-1 and TRBJ2-1; 7 positions match TRBD1. Germline V gene lookup returns CDR1 KGHDR and CDR2 SFDVKD. This CDR3 is built from 16 residues. With V trimmed by 4 bases and J by 7 bases, 12 bases remained unmatched.

The chain joins TRBV28 to TRBJ1-2; TRBD1 is a possible D gene (5 bases). The CDR3 contains 14 residues. The germline V gene encodes CDR1 MDHEN and CDR2 SYDVKM. Trimming cost V 6 bases and J 1 base, with 12 bases left between them. CDR3 protein: CASSPGGGNYGYTF. As DNA, the CDR3 is TGTGCCAGCAGCCCGGGCGGGGGTAACTATGGCTACACCTTC.

The chain employs TRBV9 and TRBJ1-1; 8 bases are a match to TRBD1. The junction had 5 bases not matched to a gene; V was cut back by 4 bases and J by 0 bases. The CDR3 has 15 amino acids. Germline CDR1 SGDLS, CDR2 YYNGEE. CDR3 DNA: TGTGCCAGCAGCCTCCGGGACAGGTTGAACACTGAAGCTTTCTTT. Its translation: CASSLRDRLNTEAFF. Variable domain in full (rest from reference TRBV9 and TRBJ1-1): DSGVTQTPKHLITATGQRVTLRCSPRSGDLSVYWYQQSLDQGLQFLIQYYNGEERAKGNILERFSAQQFPDLHSELNLSSLELGDSALYFCASSLRDRLNTEAFFGQGTRLTVV.